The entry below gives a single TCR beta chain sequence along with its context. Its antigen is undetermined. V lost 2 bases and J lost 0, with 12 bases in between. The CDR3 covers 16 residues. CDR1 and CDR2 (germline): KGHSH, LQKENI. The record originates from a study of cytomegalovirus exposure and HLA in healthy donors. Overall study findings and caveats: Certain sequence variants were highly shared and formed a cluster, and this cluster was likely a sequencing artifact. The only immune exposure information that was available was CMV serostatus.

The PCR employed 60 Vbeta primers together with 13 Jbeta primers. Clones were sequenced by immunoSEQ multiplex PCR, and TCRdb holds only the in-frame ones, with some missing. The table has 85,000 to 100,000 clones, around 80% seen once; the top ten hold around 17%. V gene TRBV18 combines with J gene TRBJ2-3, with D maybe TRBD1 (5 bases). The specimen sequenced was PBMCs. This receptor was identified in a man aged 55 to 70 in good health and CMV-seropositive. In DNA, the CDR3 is TGTGCCAGCTCACCATTAGGGGCCAGTAGCACAGATACGCAGTATTTT. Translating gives CASSPLGASSTDTQYF.